These 27 T cell receptor beta chains share one sample of origin, sequenced in a study of OX40 agonist ivuxolimab in advanced cancers. Profiling relied on immunoSEQ multiplex PCR, and the TCRdb table lists in-frame clones only, not all of them. The repertoire holds roughly 26,000 clones, with approximately 91% as singletons. Here the sequenced sample was CD4+ or CD8+ T cells sorted from blood, taken in a trial of the OX40 agonist ivuxolimab. Receptors originate from an adult with an advanced solid tumor such as melanoma, head and neck, liver or kidney cancer.

The chain combines TRBV2 with TRBJ2-6; D unresolved. CDR1 SNHLY and CDR2 FYNNEI come from the germline V gene. The length of the CDR3 is 12 residues. The V gene lost 6 bases and the J gene lost 5 bases, with 5 bases spanning the gap. CDR3 sequence reads: CASSGRANVLTF. For the CDR3, the DNA is TGTGCCAGCAGCGGCAGGGCCAACGTCCTGACTTTC.

The chain employs TRBV7-9 and TRBJ1-1; 7 bases agree with TRBD1. Germline V CDR1 and CDR2: SEHNR, FQNEAQ (reference sequence). This CDR3 region has 15 residues. The V and J ends lost 5 bases and 4 bases, in that order; junction bases with no gene match: 10. The CDR3 coding sequence is TGTGCCAGCAGCCTGAGCGACAGGGCGGGCACTGAAGCTTTCTTT. Translating it yields CASSLSDRAGTEAFF.

The J gene is TRBJ2-2, the V gene TRBV5-4; a possible D gene is TRBD2 (5 bases). Trimming pared 1 base from V and 5 bases from J, leaving 6 bases between. The CDR3 is made up of 13 amino acids. The germline V gene has CDR1 SGHNT and CDR2 YYREEE (reference sequence). CDR3 loop: CASSLSGTGELFF. The CDR3 DNA is TGTGCCAGCAGCTTGTCGGGGACCGGGGAGCTGTTTTTT. The whole variable domain, remainder taken from reference TRBV5-4 and TRBJ2-2, is ETGVTQSPTHLIKTRGQQVTLRCSSQSGHNTVSWYQQALGQGPQFIFQYYREEENGRGNFPPRFSGLQFPNYSSELNVNALELDDSALYLCASSLSGTGELFFGEGSRLTVL.

A single count supports this clone. J is TRBJ1-6 and V is TRBV19, with a weak D call TRBD1 (6 bases). CDR1 is LNHDA and CDR2 is SQIVND in the germline V gene (reference sequence). The CDR3 is 16 amino acids. The ends were cut back, 0 bases at V and 5 bases at J, with 11 bases in the middle. The CDR3 DNA reads as TGTGCCAGTAGTATAGATTCCGGGACAAATAATTCACCCCTCCACTTT. Its protein is CASSIDSGTNNSPLHF.

This sequence joins TRBV30 and TRBJ1-3, with 7 bases matching TRBD1. This CDR3 spans 15 amino acids. V lost 0 bases to trimming and J lost 4 bases; unmatched junction nucleotides: 6. Germline-derived CDR1 and CDR2 are GTSNPN and SVGIG (reference sequence). For the CDR3, the DNA is TGTGCCTGGAGTGTAGGGGGGACAGTAGGAAACACCATATATTTT. Translation gives CAWSVGGTVGNTIYF.

This chain uses TRBV27 with TRBJ1-1; possibly TRBD1 for D (5 bases). The CDR3 has 15 amino acids. V lost 7 bases, J lost 0 bases, and 15 bases lay in between. CDR1 is MNHEY, CDR2 SMNVEV, per germline (reference sequence). CDR3 sequence: CASKVFGGMNTEAFF. The CDR3 nucleotides are TGTGCCAGCAAGGTCTTTGGGGGGATGAACACTGAAGCTTTCTTT.

The V gene is TRBV27, the J gene TRBJ1-5; D unresolved. This CDR3 comprises 13 residues. From germline, CDR1 is MNHEY and CDR2 SMNVEV (reference sequence). V was cut by 2 bases and J by 6 bases, with 8 bases left in between. This CDR3 reads CASSLRGSQPQHF. CDR3 DNA sequence: TGTGCCAGCAGTTTACGAGGATCTCAGCCCCAGCATTTT.

This chain joins TRBV7-2 and TRBJ2-1, with 8 bases aligning to TRBD2. The V and J ends lost 2 bases and 7 bases, in that order; junction bases with no gene match: 7. Germline V CDR1 and CDR2: SGHTA, FQGNSA. The CDR3 totals 15 residues. CDR3 coding DNA: TGTGCCAGCAGCTTATCGGGAGGGCCTTATAATGAGCAGTTCTTC. Encoded protein: CASSLSGGPYNEQFF. Based on the CDR3 plus reference TRBV7-2 and TRBJ2-1, the full variable domain is GAGVSQSPSNKVTEKGKDVELRCDPISGHTALYWYRQSLGQGLEFLIYFQGNSAPDKSGLPSDRFSAERTGGSVSTLTIQRTQQEDSAVYLCASSLSGGPYNEQFFGPGTRLTVL.

The chain is built from TRBV6-5 and TRBJ1-1, with D possibly TRBD1 on 6 matching bases. With 4 bases removed from V and 4 bases from J, the gap between germline ends came to 13 bases. From germline, CDR1 is MNHEY and CDR2 SVGAGI. The CDR3 totals 14 residues. The CDR3 nucleotides read TGTGCCAGCAGTTCCATAACAGGGAGCACTGAAGCTTTCTTT. Translating gives CASSSITGSTEAFF.

The chain employs TRBV7-9 and TRBJ2-3; tentatively, D is TRBD2 (5 bases). V lost 5 bases, J lost 2 bases, and 14 bases lay in between. The CDR3 contains 15 residues. Germline loops: CDR1 SEHNR, CDR2 FQNEAQ (reference sequence). In DNA form, the CDR3 reads TGTGCCAGCAGCCCCGGACTGGTTAACACAGATACGCAGTATTTT. Translating gives CASSPGLVNTDTQYF.

The chain couples TRBV5-1 to TRBJ2-1; no clear D gene. This CDR3 is 17 amino acids long. V lost 4 bases and J lost 0, with 17 bases in between. Germline values: CDR1 SGHRS, CDR2 YFSETQ. The CDR3 DNA reads as TGCGCCAGCAGCCCCCCACGGGCAGGCAGCTCCTACAATGAGCAGTTCTTC. This translates into CASSPPRAGSSYNEQFF.

The gene calls are TRBV10-3 and TRBJ1-2, with TRBD1 matching 9 bases. The CDR3 extends over 16 amino acids. After removal of 3 bases from V and 3 bases from J, the junction contained 8 bases not matched to a gene. In germline, CDR1 is ENHRY, CDR2 SYGVKD. CDR3 in DNA: TGTGCCATCAGTGATCCGAGGACAGGGGATGACTATGGCTACACCTTC. Translation: CAISDPRTGDDYGYTF.

The genes are TRBV7-3 and TRBJ1-1; TRBD1 matches 8 bases. Germline V lookup: CDR1 SGHTA, CDR2 FQGTGA. V trimming: 5 bases; J trimming: 1 base; junction bases outside the gene matches: 3. The CDR3 covers 14 residues. The CDR3 nucleotides are TGTGCCAGCAGCCCAACAGGGGGGAACACTGAAGCTTTCTTT. This codes for CASSPTGGNTEAFF.

The chain carries TRBV7-6 and TRBJ1-2; 9 nucleotides agree with TRBD1. V lost 3 bases to trimming and J lost 13 bases; unmatched junction nucleotides: 3. The germline V gene encodes CDR1 SGHVS and CDR2 FNYEAQ. This CDR3 contains 11 residues. The CDR3 nucleotides read TGTGCCAGCAGCTTTAGGGACAGGGTCACCTTC. It translates to CASSFRDRVTF.

V gene TRBV27 combines with J gene TRBJ2-2; 8 positions match TRBD2. CDR3 length: 15 residues. Germline loops: CDR1 MNHEY, CDR2 SMNVEV (reference sequence). Losses at the gene ends were 3 bases for V and 4 bases for J; bases not matched to a gene: 4. The chain's CDR3 is CASSFGTRGTGELFF. The CDR3 DNA follows: TGTGCCAGCAGTTTCGGGACTAGGGGCACCGGGGAGCTGTTTTTT.

V is TRBV11-2 and J is TRBJ2-7; D possibly corresponds to TRBD1 (6 bases). The CDR3 has 12 amino acids. Germline V gene lookup returns CDR1 SGHAT and CDR2 FQNNGV. V dropped 5 bases and J dropped 3 bases, with 8 bases sitting between them. DNA of the CDR3: TGTGCCAGCAGCCAGGACAGCTACGAGCAGTACTTC. Translated, it gives CASSQDSYEQYF.

The rearrangement joins TRBV19 to TRBJ2-1; the D gene is possibly TRBD1 (6 bases). Germline lookup yields CDR1 LNHDA and CDR2 SQIVND (reference sequence). The ends were cut back, 2 bases at V and 0 bases at J, with 14 bases in the middle. The CDR3 totals 17 residues. The DNA for the CDR3 is TGTGCCAGTAGTATATCTTTTGGGGACACCTCCTACAATGAGCAGTTCTTC. Translated: CASSISFGDTSYNEQFF.

The rearrangement links TRBV6-4 to TRBJ1-2; D perhaps matches TRBD1 (5 bases). Germline values: CDR1 MRHNA, CDR2 SNTAGT. The V and J ends lost 3 bases and 8 bases respectively, with 16 bases between them. This CDR3 region has 14 residues. The CDR3 loop is CASSEGEGTGGYTF. DNA for the CDR3: TGTGCCAGCAGTGAAGGCGAAGGGACGGGCGGCTACACCTTC.

The chain uses TRBV28 and TRBJ2-7, with a weak D call TRBD1 (5 bases). Between the trimmed V and J ends, which lost 4 bases and 5 bases, there was a span of 12 bases. Germline assignment: CDR1 MDHEN and CDR2 SYDVKM. This CDR3 region has 13 residues. CDR3 bases: TGTGCCAGCAGTTCTCAGGGTCCCAACGAGCAGTACTTC. Translating gives CASSSQGPNEQYF.

This chain links TRBV27 with TRBJ2-7; D is undetermined. V lost 8 bases and J 3 bases, leaving 14 bases between the germline ends. CDR3 size: 13 residues. From germline, CDR1 is MNHEY and CDR2 SMNVEV (reference sequence). The CDR3 region is CASGSGMSYEQYF. The CDR3 DNA reads TGTGCCAGCGGGTCTGGGATGAGCTACGAGCAGTACTTC.

For the CDR3, the DNA is TGTGCCAGCAGTGAATTCCGACAGGGCCGCACAGATACGCAGTATTTT. Its translation: CASSEFRQGRTDTQYF. This rearrangement joins TRBV6-1 to TRBJ2-3, with TRBD1 matching over 7 bases. V lost 2 bases and J lost 1; bases outside the gene matches: 6. The CDR3 is made up of 16 amino acids. The germline CDR1 and CDR2 sequences are MNHNS and SASEGT.

The chain has TRBV27 and TRBJ2-4; tentative D call: TRBD1 (5 bases). The CDR3 consists of 13 residues. The germline gives CDR1 MNHEY, CDR2 SMNVEV (reference sequence). V shed 5 bases and J shed 4 bases, with 9 bases lying between them. The CDR3 region is CASSLQGKNIQYF. The CDR3 DNA is TGTGCCAGCAGTCTGCAGGGAAAAAACATTCAGTACTTC.

V and J are TRBV19 and TRBJ1-5; TRBD1 matches at 7 bases. The CDR3 is 15 amino acids. V dropped 6 bases and J dropped 5; count of bases not matched to a gene: 10. Germline CDR1 LNHDA, CDR2 SQIVND (reference sequence). CDR3 protein: CASRIQGGGDQPQHF. CDR3 nucleotides: TGTGCCAGTAGGATTCAGGGGGGAGGAGATCAGCCCCAGCATTTT.

This CDR3 is CASTTGLAGGTDTQYF. Written as DNA, the CDR3 is TGCGCCAGCACCACGGGACTAGCGGGGGGAACAGATACGCAGTATTTT. The V gene is TRBV10-2, the J gene TRBJ2-3, with 15 bases lining up with TRBD2. V trimming: 7 bases; J trimming: 3 bases; junction bases outside the gene matches: 5. Germline assignment: CDR1 WSHSY and CDR2 SAAADI. There are 16 residues in the CDR3.

This clone was recorded only once. This chain joins TRBV11-2 and TRBJ2-7; 9 bases are shared with TRBD1. This CDR3 comprises 14 residues. V lost 4 bases and J lost 1; bases outside the gene matches: 2. Germline CDR1 and CDR2: SGHAT and FQNNGV. The CDR3 loop is CASSSDRGSYEQYF. DNA of the CDR3: TGTGCCAGCAGCTCAGACAGGGGGTCCTACGAGCAGTACTTC.

The V call is TRBV28, the J call TRBJ2-2; TRBD1 aligns across 8 bases. CDR1 is MDHEN and CDR2 is SYDVKM in the germline V gene. V was clipped by 4 bases and J by 1 base; unmatched bases: 2. The CDR3 covers 15 residues. CDR3 in amino acids: CASSSGTGNTGELFF. The CDR3 nucleotides read TGTGCCAGCAGTTCCGGGACAGGGAACACCGGGGAGCTGTTTTTT.

The J gene is TRBJ2-7, the V gene TRBV11-2; 8 nucleotides line up with TRBD1. V was clipped by 5 bases and J by 0 bases; unmatched bases: 3. Germline lookup yields CDR1 SGHAT and CDR2 FQNNGV. The CDR3 loop spans 14 amino acids. The CDR3 nucleotides are TGTGCCAGCAGCCCCGGGACAGGCTCCTACGAGCAGTACTTC. Its translation is CASSPGTGSYEQYF.